The rows below give T cell receptor beta chains drawn from one sample of a study of shared T cell receptors in the human thymus. Only in-frame clones appear in the TCRdb table, and some are missing; sequencing was by immunoSEQ multiplex PCR. The sample carries under 850,000 clones, 70% to 90% recorded once. The same data also went into a second study, on human thymus T cells.

The specimen was thymocytes. The receptors here all came from a boy in the first two years of life with a congenital heart defect. The CDR3 runs from the conserved cysteine through the conserved F or W. The D gene is left open where the match is weak. Clone size is stated in some rows and not others, as once, few, many or a class when expanded.

d_gene	v_gene	j_gene	len	abundance	CDR3nt	CDR3aa
NA	TRBV25-1	TRBJ2-1	15	NA	TGTGCCAGCAGTAGAGGAGTCTCTCTATACAATGAGCAGTTCTTC	CASSRGVSLYNEQFF
NA	TRBV10-3	TRBJ1-1	16	NA	TGTGCCATCACCCTCGGGGGGGGGCTTGGGAACACTGAAGCTTTCTTT	CAITLGGGLGNTEAFF
TRBD1	TRBV28	TRBJ1-1	14	NA	TGTGCCAGCAGTTTAGACAGGGGCGACACTGAAGCTTTCTTT	CASSLDRGDTEAFF
TRBD2	TRBV7-2	TRBJ2-7	18	NA	TGTGCCAGCAGCTTTCGGACTAGCGTTACCCCAGGGGCCTACGAGCAGTACTTC	CASSFRTSVTPGAYEQYF
TRBD1	TRBV28	TRBJ1-1	15	NA	TGTGCCAGCAGTTTACACAGGGGGATGAACACTGAAGCTTTCTTT	CASSLHRGMNTEAFF
NA	TRBV20-1	TRBJ1-2	10	once	TGCAGTGCTAGAGAGTCGGGGGGTACCTTC	CSARESGGTF
NA	TRBV7-3	TRBJ2-3	14	NA	TGTGCCAGCAGCCTCAGGGTTCCGACAGATACGCAGTATTTT	CASSLRVPTDTQYF
NA	TRBV15	TRBJ1-5	15	once	TGTGCCACCAGCAGAGCCCCTAACCCACGGTGGCCCCAGCATTTT	CATSRAPNPRWPQHF
NA	TRBV6-5	TRBJ2-1	15	once	TGTGCCAGCCATAGGTCGGCGGGACCCTACAATGAGCAGTTCTTC	CASHRSAGPYNEQFF
TRBD1	TRBV5-8	TRBJ1-2	16	NA	TGTGCCAGCAGCGGGTCCTGGACAGGGGACCACTATGGCTACACCTTC	CASSGSWTGDHYGYTF
TRBD2	TRBV7-8	TRBJ2-1	15	NA	TGTGCCAGCAGCTTAGTCAAGCGGGAGTACAATGAGCAGTTCTTC	CASSLVKREYNEQFF
NA	TRBV14	TRBJ2-7	18	NA	TGTGCCAGCAGCCAAGTGGGCCCTGGAAGGGCAGGGATCACAGAGCAGTACTTC	CASSQVGPGRAGITEQYF
NA	TRBV12-5	TRBJ2-5	15	NA	TGTGCTAGTGGTTCCCCCCGGGTTACCAGAATGGCCCAGTACTTC	CASGSPRVTRMAQYF
NA	TRBV6-5	TRBJ2-5	11	NA	TGTGCCAGCAGTTCCCTGGAGACCCAGTACTTC	CASSSLETQYF
TRBD2	TRBV6-5	TRBJ2-7	14	NA	TGTGCCAGCGGGAAGGGGCGGGAGTACCACGAGCAGTACTTC	CASGKGREYHEQYF
NA	TRBV15	TRBJ1-2	16	NA	TGTGCCACCAGCAGAGATCTCGCCAAAAGCCACTATGGCTACACCTTC	CATSRDLAKSHYGYTF
TRBD2	TRBV11-2	TRBJ2-3	15	NA	TGTGCCAGCAGCTTATGGTCAAGCGGGGGAGATACGCAGTATTTT	CASSLWSSGGDTQYF
TRBD2	TRBV29-1	TRBJ2-1	16	once	TGCAGCGTAGGACTAGCGGGTTTGGGCTCCTACAATGAGCAGTTCTTC	CSVGLAGLGSYNEQFF